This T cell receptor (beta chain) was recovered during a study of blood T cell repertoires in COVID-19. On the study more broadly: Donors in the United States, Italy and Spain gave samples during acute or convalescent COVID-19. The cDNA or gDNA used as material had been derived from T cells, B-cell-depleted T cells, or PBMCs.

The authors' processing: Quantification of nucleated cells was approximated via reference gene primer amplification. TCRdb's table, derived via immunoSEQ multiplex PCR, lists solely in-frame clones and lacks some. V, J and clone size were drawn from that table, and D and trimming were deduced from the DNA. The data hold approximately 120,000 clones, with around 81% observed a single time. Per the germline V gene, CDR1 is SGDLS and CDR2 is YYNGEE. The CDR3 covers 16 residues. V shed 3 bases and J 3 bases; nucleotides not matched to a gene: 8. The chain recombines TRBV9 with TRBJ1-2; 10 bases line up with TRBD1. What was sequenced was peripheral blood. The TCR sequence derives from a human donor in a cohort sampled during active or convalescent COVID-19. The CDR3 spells CASSAAAGTGDYGYTF. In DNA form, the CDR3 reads TGTGCCAGCAGCGCGGCTGCCGGGACAGGGGACTATGGCTACACCTTC.